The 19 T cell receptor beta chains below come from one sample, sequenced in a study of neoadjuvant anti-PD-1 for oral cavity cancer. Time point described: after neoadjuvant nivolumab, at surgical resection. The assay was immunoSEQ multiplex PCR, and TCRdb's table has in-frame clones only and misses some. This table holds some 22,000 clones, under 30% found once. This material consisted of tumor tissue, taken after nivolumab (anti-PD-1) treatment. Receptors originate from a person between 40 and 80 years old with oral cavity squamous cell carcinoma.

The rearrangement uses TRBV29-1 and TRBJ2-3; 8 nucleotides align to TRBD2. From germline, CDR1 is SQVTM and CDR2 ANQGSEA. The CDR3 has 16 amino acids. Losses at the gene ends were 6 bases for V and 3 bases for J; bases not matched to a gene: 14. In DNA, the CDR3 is TGCAGCGTCGCCACTATTAGCGGGGTGCTAACAGATACGCAGTATTTT. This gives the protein CSVATISGVLTDTQYF.

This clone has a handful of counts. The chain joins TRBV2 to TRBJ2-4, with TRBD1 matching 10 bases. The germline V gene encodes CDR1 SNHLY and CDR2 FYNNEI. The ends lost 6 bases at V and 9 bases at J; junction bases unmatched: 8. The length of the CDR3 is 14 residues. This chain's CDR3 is CASSETGGAGIQYF. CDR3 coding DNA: TGTGCCAGCAGCGAGACAGGGGGCGCCGGCATTCAGTACTTC.

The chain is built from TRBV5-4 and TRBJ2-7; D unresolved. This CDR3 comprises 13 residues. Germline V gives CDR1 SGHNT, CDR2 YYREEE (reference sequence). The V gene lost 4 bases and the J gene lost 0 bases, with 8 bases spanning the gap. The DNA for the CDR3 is TGTGCCAGCAGCAAACAGTTCTCCTACGAGCAGTACTTC. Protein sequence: CASSKQFSYEQYF.

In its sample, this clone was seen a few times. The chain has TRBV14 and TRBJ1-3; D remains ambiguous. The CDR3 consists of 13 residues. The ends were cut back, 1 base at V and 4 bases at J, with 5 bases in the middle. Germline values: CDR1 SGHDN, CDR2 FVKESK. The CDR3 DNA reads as TGTGCCAGCAGCCAAGTGCAGGGAAACACCATATATTTT. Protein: CASSQVQGNTIYF.

The CDR3 DNA is TGTGCCAGTAGGGATGGCGGGAGCTCCTACGAGCAGTACTTC. Translated: CASRDGGSSYEQYF. This rearrangement joins TRBV19 to TRBJ2-7, with 7 bases that match TRBD2. The CDR3 spans 14 residues. Germline V gene data show CDR1 as LNHDA and CDR2 as SQIVND (reference sequence). With V trimmed by 6 bases and J by 0 bases, 5 bases remained unmatched.

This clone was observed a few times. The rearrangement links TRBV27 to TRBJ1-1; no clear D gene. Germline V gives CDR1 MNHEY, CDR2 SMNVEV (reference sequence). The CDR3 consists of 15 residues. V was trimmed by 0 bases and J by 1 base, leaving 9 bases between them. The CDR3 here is CASSLSPQTNTEAFF. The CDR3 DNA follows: TGTGCCAGCAGTTTATCCCCGCAGACGAACACTGAAGCTTTCTTT.

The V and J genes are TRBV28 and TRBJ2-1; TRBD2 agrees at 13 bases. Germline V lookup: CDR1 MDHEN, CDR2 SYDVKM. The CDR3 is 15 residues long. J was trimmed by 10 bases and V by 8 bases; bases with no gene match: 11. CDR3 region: CASETSGRIWEEQFF. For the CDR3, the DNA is TGTGCCAGCGAGACTAGCGGGAGGATTTGGGAGGAGCAGTTCTTC.

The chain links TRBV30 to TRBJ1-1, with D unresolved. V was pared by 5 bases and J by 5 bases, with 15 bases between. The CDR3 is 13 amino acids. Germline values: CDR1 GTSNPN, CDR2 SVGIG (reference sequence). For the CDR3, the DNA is TGTGCCTGGGGCGGATTGGATGGGACTGAAGCTTTCTTT. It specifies CAWGGLDGTEAFF.

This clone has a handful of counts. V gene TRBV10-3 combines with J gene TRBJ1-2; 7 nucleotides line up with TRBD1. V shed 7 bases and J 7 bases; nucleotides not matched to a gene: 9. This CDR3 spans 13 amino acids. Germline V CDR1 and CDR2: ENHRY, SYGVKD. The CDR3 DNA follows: TGTGCCATCAATCCTGGGACAGCTCTTGGCTACACCTTC. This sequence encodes CAINPGTALGYTF.

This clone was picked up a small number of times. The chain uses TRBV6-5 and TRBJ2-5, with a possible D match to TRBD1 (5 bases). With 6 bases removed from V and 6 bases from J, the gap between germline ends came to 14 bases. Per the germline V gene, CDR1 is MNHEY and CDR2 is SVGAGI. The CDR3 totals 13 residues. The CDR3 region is CASRPGPGKTQYF. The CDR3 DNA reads TGTGCCAGCAGGCCGGGCCCAGGGAAGACCCAGTACTTC.

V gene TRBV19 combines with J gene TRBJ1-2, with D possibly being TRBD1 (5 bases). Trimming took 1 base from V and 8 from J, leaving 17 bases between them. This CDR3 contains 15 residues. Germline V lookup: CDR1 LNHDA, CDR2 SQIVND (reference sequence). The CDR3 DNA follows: TGTGCCAGTAGTATAGGGCGGGACCGAGCCCCGGGCTACACCTTC. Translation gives CASSIGRDRAPGYTF.

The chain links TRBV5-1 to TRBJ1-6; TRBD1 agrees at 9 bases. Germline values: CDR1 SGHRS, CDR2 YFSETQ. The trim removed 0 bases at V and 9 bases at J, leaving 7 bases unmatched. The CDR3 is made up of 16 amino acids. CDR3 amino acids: CASSLEGTGNRSPLHF. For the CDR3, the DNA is TGCGCCAGCAGCTTGGAGGGGACAGGGAATCGTTCACCCCTCCACTTT.

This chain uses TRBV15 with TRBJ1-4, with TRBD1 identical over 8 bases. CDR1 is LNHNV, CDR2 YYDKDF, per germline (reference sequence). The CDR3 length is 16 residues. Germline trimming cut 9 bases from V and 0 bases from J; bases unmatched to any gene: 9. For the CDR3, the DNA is TGTGCCACTCGACCGGGACAGGTTGCAACTAATGAAAAACTGTTTTTT. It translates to CATRPGQVATNEKLFF.

The chain's CDR3 is CASSPTLDSTDTQYF. The CDR3 DNA reads as TGTGCCAGCTCACCTACTTTGGACAGCACAGATACGCAGTATTTT. The J gene is TRBJ2-3, the V gene TRBV18; no reliable D call. Germline V gene data show CDR1 as KGHSH and CDR2 as LQKENI. This CDR3 region has 15 residues. Trimming took off 3 bases at V and 0 bases at J, with 10 bases between the two ends.

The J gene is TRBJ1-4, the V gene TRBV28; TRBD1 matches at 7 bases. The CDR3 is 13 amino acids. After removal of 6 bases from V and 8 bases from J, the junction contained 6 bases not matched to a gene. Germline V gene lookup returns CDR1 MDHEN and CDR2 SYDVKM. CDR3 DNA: TGTGCCAGCAGATCGACAGGGTCGGAAAAACTGTTTTTT. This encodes CASRSTGSEKLFF.

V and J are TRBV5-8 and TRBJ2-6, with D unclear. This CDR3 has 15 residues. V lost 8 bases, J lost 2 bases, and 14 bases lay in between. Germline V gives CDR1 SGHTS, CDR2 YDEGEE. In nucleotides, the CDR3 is TGTGCCAGAAGGGCCTTGGGGACTGGGGCCAACGTCCTGACTTTC. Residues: CARRALGTGANVLTF. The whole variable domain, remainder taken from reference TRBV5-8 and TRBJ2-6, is EAGVTQSPTHLIKTRGQQATLRCSPISGHTSVYWYQQALGLGLQFLLWYDEGEERNRGNFPPRFSGRQFPNYSSELNVNALELEDSALYLCARRALGTGANVLTFGAGSRLTVL.

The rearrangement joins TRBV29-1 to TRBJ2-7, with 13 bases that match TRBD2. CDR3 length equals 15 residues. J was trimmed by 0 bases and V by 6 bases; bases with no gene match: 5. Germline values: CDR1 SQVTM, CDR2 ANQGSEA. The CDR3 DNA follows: TGCAGCGTCGGGGGACTAGCGGGGACCTCCTACGAGCAGTACTTC. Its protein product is CSVGGLAGTSYEQYF.

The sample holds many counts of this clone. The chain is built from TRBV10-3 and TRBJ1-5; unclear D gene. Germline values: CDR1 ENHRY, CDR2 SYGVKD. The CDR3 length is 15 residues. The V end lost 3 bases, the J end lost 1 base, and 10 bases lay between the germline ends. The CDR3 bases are TGTGCCATCAGTGAAGGACCTCGGAGCAATCAGCCCCAGCATTTT. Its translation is CAISEGPRSNQPQHF.

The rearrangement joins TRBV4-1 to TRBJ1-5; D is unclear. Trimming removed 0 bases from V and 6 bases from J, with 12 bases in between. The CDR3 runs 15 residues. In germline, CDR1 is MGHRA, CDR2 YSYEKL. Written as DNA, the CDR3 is TGCGCCAGCAGCCAAGATCCACAGCTTCTTCAGCCCCAGCATTTT. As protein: CASSQDPQLLQPQHF.